The 20 T cell receptor beta chains reported below all come from one sample, sequenced in a study of cytomegalovirus exposure and HLA in healthy donors. The PCR ran on 60 Vbeta and 13 Jbeta primers. Assay: immunoSEQ multiplex PCR; the TCRdb copy retains only in-frame clones and omits some. The repertoire holds 150,000 to 200,000 clones, with around 81% as singletons. Sequenced: PBMCs. The receptors here all came from a woman aged 18-29 years in good health and CMV-seropositive.

The gene calls are TRBV13 and TRBJ1-1; no clear D gene. The CDR3 extends over 15 amino acids. Germline lookup yields CDR1 PRHDT and CDR2 FYEKMQ (reference sequence). Trimming cost V 4 bases and J 1 base, with 13 bases left between them. CDR3 amino acids: CASSSTGGQNTEAFF. In nucleotides, the CDR3 is TGTGCCAGCAGCTCCACCGGAGGGCAGAACACTGAAGCTTTCTTT.

Regarding this clone: Other DNA variants within this sample encode the same CDR3. The CDR3: CASSLRGGTDTQYF. As DNA, the CDR3 is TGTGCCAGCAGCTTGCGGGGGGGCACAGATACGCAGTATTTT. V and J are TRBV5-4 and TRBJ2-3, with 7 bases that match TRBD2. The V gene's germline CDR1 is SGHNT and CDR2 YYREEE (reference sequence). This CDR3 spans 14 amino acids. J gave up 1 base and V 1 base, and 0 bases lay outside the gene matches.

This chain links TRBV5-1 with TRBJ2-6; tentatively, D is TRBD2 (5 bases). The CDR3 runs 16 residues. Per germline, CDR1 SGHRS and CDR2 YFSETQ. V lost 4 bases to trimming and J lost 3 bases, with 14 bases between them. The CDR3 here is CASSRGEGGGANVLTF. CDR3 sequence (DNA): TGCGCCAGCAGCCGGGGTGAGGGTGGTGGGGCCAACGTCCTGACTTTC.

The chain combines TRBV5-8 with TRBJ1-3, with D unclear. The germline gives CDR1 SGHTS, CDR2 YDEGEE. This CDR3 has 15 amino acids. Trimming pared 0 bases from V and 2 bases from J, leaving 9 bases between. The CDR3 loop is CASSLGRTAGNTIYF. The DNA of the CDR3 is TGTGCCAGCAGCTTGGGGCGGACTGCTGGAAACACCATATATTTT.

The sample holds one count of this clone. The chain joins TRBV7-9 to TRBJ2-1; 7 positions agree with TRBD2. In germline, CDR1 is SEHNR, CDR2 FQNEAQ (reference sequence). This CDR3 spans 16 amino acids. J lost 4 bases, V lost 1 base, and 7 bases had no gene match. This chain's CDR3 is CASSLGMTGGYNEQFF. The CDR3 DNA sequence: TGTGCCAGCAGCTTAGGCATGACGGGGGGATACAATGAGCAGTTCTTC.

The V call is TRBV7-8, the J call TRBJ1-2; possible D gene TRBD1, 5 bases. With 2 bases removed from V and 7 bases from J, the gap between germline ends came to 11 bases. The germline V gene has CDR1 SGHVS and CDR2 FQNEAQ. This CDR3 has 13 amino acids. CDR3 residues: CASSLSSGVGYTF. The CDR3 DNA follows: TGTGCCAGCAGCTTAAGCTCGGGGGTTGGCTACACCTTC.

The J gene is TRBJ1-6, the V gene TRBV6-5; tentative D call: TRBD1 (6 bases). Germline assignment: CDR1 MNHEY and CDR2 SVGAGI. The CDR3 extends over 14 amino acids. Trimming removed 5 bases at V and 13 bases at J, with 18 bases between. CDR3 sequence: CASSPTDRFGPLHF. For the CDR3, the DNA is TGTGCCAGCAGTCCGACCGACAGGTTCGGGCCCCTCCACTTT.

CDR3 DNA sequence: TGCGCCAGCAGCCCTCTTACCGGTAATTCACCCCTCCACTTT. Protein product: CASSPLTGNSPLHF. V usage is TRBV5-1 and J usage is TRBJ1-6; D gene unclear. Trimming took off 4 bases at V and 6 bases at J, with 11 bases between the two ends. Germline assignment: CDR1 SGHRS and CDR2 YFSETQ. The CDR3 loop spans 14 amino acids.

This clone has a handful of counts. The V gene is TRBV7-2, the J gene TRBJ2-1; D is perhaps TRBD2 (5 bases). Germline-derived CDR1 and CDR2 are SGHTA and FQGNSA. The CDR3 totals 10 residues. The CDR3 bases are TGTGGGTCCGGGGACAATGAGCAGTTCTTC. This encodes CGSGDNEQFF. Combining the CDR3 with reference TRBV7-2 and TRBJ2-1 gives the whole variable domain GAGVSQSPSNKVTEKGKDVELRCDPISGHTALYWYRQSLGQGLEFLIYFQGNSAPDKSGLPSDRFSAERTGGSVSTLTIQRTQQEDSAVYLCGSGDNEQFFGPGTRLTVL.

The chain is built from TRBV9 and TRBJ2-2; 7 bases align to TRBD1. Germline CDR1 and CDR2: SGDLS and YYNGEE. The V and J ends lost 4 bases and 5 bases, in that order; junction bases with no gene match: 11. This CDR3 has 16 amino acids. The CDR3 nucleotides read TGTGCCAGCAGCTTTACCGGGACAGAGATTACCGGGGAGCTGTTTTTT. This gives the protein CASSFTGTEITGELFF.

V gene TRBV29-1 combines with J gene TRBJ1-2; possibly TRBD1 for D (6 bases). Trimming removed 6 bases at V and 7 bases at J, with 12 bases between. Germline V gives CDR1 SQVTM, CDR2 ANQGSEA. This CDR3 is 11 amino acids long. The CDR3 is CSVNRDFGYTF. DNA for the CDR3: TGCAGCGTAAACAGGGATTTTGGCTACACCTTC.

V gene TRBV27 combines with J gene TRBJ2-3; the match to TRBD2 covers 7 bases. The germline V gene has CDR1 MNHEY and CDR2 SMNVEV (reference sequence). J was trimmed by 0 bases and V by 3 bases; bases with no gene match: 3. This CDR3 has 15 residues. The CDR3 loop is CASSLGGVSTDTQYF. CDR3 sequence (DNA): TGTGCCAGCAGTTTGGGAGGGGTGAGCACAGATACGCAGTATTTT.

The chain uses TRBV9 and TRBJ2-7; TRBD1 might be the D (5 bases). Per germline, CDR1 SGDLS and CDR2 YYNGEE. Deletions cut 0 bases from V and 2 bases from J, with 9 bases between. The CDR3 totals 14 residues. The CDR3 DNA sequence: TGTGCCAGCAGCGTAGGGGCAGGGACCTACGAGCAGTACTTC. Protein product: CASSVGAGTYEQYF.

The chain links TRBV30 to TRBJ1-1; D not resolved. The V end was cut by 2 bases, the J end by 0 bases, with 4 bases between. This CDR3 spans 12 amino acids. CDR1 and CDR2 (germline): GTSNPN, SVGIG (reference sequence). As DNA, the CDR3 is TGTGCCTGGAGTTCAATGAACACTGAAGCTTTCTTT. This gives the protein CAWSSMNTEAFF.

V gene TRBV5-1 combines with J gene TRBJ2-2; 8 bases agree with TRBD1. CDR1 is SGHRS, CDR2 YFSETQ, per germline. Trimming at V came to 5 bases and at J to 6 bases, leaving 3 bases not matched to a gene. This CDR3 is built from 13 residues. The CDR3 region is CASRPGGSGELFF. The CDR3 DNA reads as TGCGCCAGCAGGCCAGGGGGCTCCGGGGAGCTGTTTTTT. The full variable domain, its missing parts supplied by reference TRBV5-1 and TRBJ2-2, is KAGVTQTPRYLIKTRGQQVTLSCSPISGHRSVSWYQQTPGQGLQFLFEYFSETQRNKGNFPGRFSGRQFSNSRSEMNVSTLELGDSALYLCASRPGGSGELFFGEGSRLTVL.

The sample holds a few counts of this clone. The chain links TRBV19 to TRBJ2-5, with TRBD1 matching 8 bases. V was clipped by 5 bases and J by 0 bases; unmatched bases: 8. The length of the CDR3 is 16 residues. CDR1 is LNHDA, CDR2 SQIVND, per germline (reference sequence). Here the CDR3 DNA reads TGTGCCAGTAGTTTCAGACAGGGGTTAAACCAAGAGACCCAGTACTTC. It yields the protein CASSFRQGLNQETQYF.

V usage is TRBV5-6 and J usage is TRBJ2-3; a possible D gene is TRBD2 (7 bases). This CDR3 is built from 16 residues. From germline, CDR1 is SGHDT and CDR2 YYEEEE. V dropped 2 bases and J dropped 4 bases, with 17 bases sitting between them. CDR3 nucleotides: TGTGCCAGCAGCTTCGTGGGGGGGCCTTCGGCAGATACGCAGTATTTT. Its translation is CASSFVGGPSADTQYF.

DNA for the CDR3: TGTGCCAGCAGCGTCGACAGGGGGACCGGGGAGCTGTTTTTT. Its translation: CASSVDRGTGELFF. V gene TRBV7-2 combines with J gene TRBJ2-2; TRBD1 agrees at 9 bases. This CDR3 is built from 14 residues. CDR1 SGHTA and CDR2 FQGNSA come from the germline V gene. V gave up 5 bases and J gave up 5 bases; unmatched junction bases: 3.

The J gene is TRBJ1-4, the V gene TRBV14, with D perhaps TRBD1 (6 bases). The CDR3 covers 15 residues. V shed 1 base and J shed 8 bases, with 14 bases lying between them. The V gene's germline CDR1 is SGHDN and CDR2 FVKESK. The CDR3 loop reads CASSQVQGLSEKLFF. Here the CDR3 DNA reads TGTGCCAGCAGCCAAGTCCAGGGGTTAAGCGAAAAACTGTTTTTT. The full variable domain, its missing parts supplied by reference TRBV14 and TRBJ1-4, is EAGVTQFPSHSVIEKGQTVTLRCDPISGHDNLYWYRRVMGKEIKFLLHFVKESKQDESGMPNNRFLAERTGGTYSTLKVQPAELEDSGVYFCASSQVQGLSEKLFFGSGTQLSVL.

The chain carries TRBV6-5 and TRBJ2-7; D may be TRBD2 (7 bases). V lost 8 bases to trimming and J lost 3 bases, with 14 bases between them. The CDR3 is 13 amino acids. Per the germline V gene, CDR1 is MNHEY and CDR2 is SVGAGI. CDR3 DNA: TGTGCCAGCCGCTGGGGGGGCAGCTACGAGCAGTACTTC. Translation gives CASRWGGSYEQYF.